This T cell receptor (beta chain) is drawn from a study of blood T cells in healthy people across ages. Concerning this clonotype itself: A much larger clone lies a single base off, so this may be a read error.

A second PCR of about 7 to 11 cycles used a sample-barcoded 5' primer and a J-beta primer mix. MiXCR was run by TCRdb on the 5' RACE reads, yielding one entry per CDR3 protein. The sample holds some 1.7 million distinct CDR3 sequences, 28% seen once. Trimming left V 10 bases short and J 6 bases short, with 16 bases between. The CDR3 totals 13 residues. Material for sequencing was blood. The receptor was derived from a woman aged 25-40 years in good health. The chain has TRBV12-3 or TRBV12-4 and TRBJ1-5; D is unresolved. The DNA of the CDR3 is TGTGCCAACAGCCTCCTCGGCAGTCAGCCCCAGCATTTT. It encodes CANSLLGSQPQHF.